Listed here are 21 T cell receptor beta chains from one sample, sequenced in a study of T cells in Graves' hyperthyroidism and ophthalmopathy. RNA transcripts were the template for amplifying TCR beta CDR3 regions. The HTBI primer set was used in a first-round RT-PCR of the TCR CDR3. TCRdb independently ran MiXCR on the multiplex PCR reads; one entry per CDR3 protein. The profile shows roughly 600,000 distinct CDR3 sequences, 14% of them singletons. The sequenced sample consisted of blood. Source of these receptors: a woman aged 45-59 years with Graves' ophthalmopathy.

In this sample, this clonotype turned up many times. The CDR3, as DNA: TGCAGTGCTAGAGTCCTACGACAGGGAAACTTGAACACTGAAGCTTTCTTT. It is translated as CSARVLRQGNLNTEAFF. The rearrangement links TRBV20-1 to TRBJ1-1; 7 bases agree with TRBD1. The CDR3 loop spans 17 amino acids. CDR1 and CDR2 from the germline V gene are DFQATT and SNEGSKA (reference sequence). Trimming cost V 1 base and J 0 bases; bases outside gene matches: 11.

This clonotype was seen repeatedly, ten times or more. The rearrangement joins TRBV2 to TRBJ1-6; D is undetermined. There are 14 residues in the CDR3. From germline, CDR1 is SNHLY and CDR2 FYNNEI. V lost 5 bases and J 0 bases, leaving 5 bases between the germline ends. As DNA, the CDR3 is TGTGCCAGCAGTCAGAGCTCCTATAATTCACCCCTCCACTTT. Its translation is CASSQSSYNSPLHF.

This clonotype was seen at least ten times. The J gene is TRBJ2-7, the V gene TRBV12-5; TRBD2 aligns across 8 bases. CDR3 length: 14 amino acids. V dropped 5 bases and J dropped 3; count of bases not matched to a gene: 6. Germline V gives CDR1 LGHNT, CDR2 FRNRAP. The CDR3: CASGIGTSIYEQYF. The CDR3 DNA follows: TGTGCTAGTGGTATCGGGACTAGTATCTACGAGCAGTACTTC.

The chain has TRBV12-3 or TRBV12-4 and TRBJ2-7; 7 positions match TRBD2. This CDR3 spans 14 amino acids. The V gene end was trimmed by 2 bases and the J gene end by 9 bases; junction bases not matched to a gene: 10. The CDR3 coding sequence is TGTGCCAGCAGTTTATTAGGGACTAACGTAGCGCAGTACTTC. Protein sequence: CASSLLGTNVAQYF.

The chain recombines TRBV5-1 with TRBJ2-1, with D possibly called TRBD1 or TRBD2 (5 bases each). V lost 2 bases to trimming and J lost 4 bases, with 22 bases between them. Germline CDR1 and CDR2: SGHRS and YFSETQ. CDR3 size: 18 residues. The CDR3 DNA reads as TGCGCCAGCAGCTTCGGGACCGTCGGGGATGGGCAATACAATGAGCAGTTCTTC. This codes for CASSFGTVGDGQYNEQFF.

This clonotype was counted many times. The chain joins TRBV28 to TRBJ2-5, with D possibly being TRBD2 (5 bases). Germline V gives CDR1 MDHEN, CDR2 SYDVKM. The CDR3 runs to 14 residues. Trimming left V 3 bases short and J 5 bases short, with 13 bases between. The CDR3 region is CASSFNLRVETQYF. The CDR3 coding sequence is TGTGCCAGCAGTTTTAATTTGAGGGTGGAGACCCAGTACTTC.

This clonotype was seen a few times. The gene calls are TRBV4-3 and TRBJ2-1; TRBD1 matches at 9 bases. The germline gives CDR1 LGHNA, CDR2 YSLEER. The junction had 18 bases not matched to a gene; V was cut back by 4 bases and J by 8 bases. The CDR3 has 18 residues. The chain's CDR3 is CASSLQIPPGTGSDEQFF. DNA of the CDR3: TGCGCCAGCAGCCTACAAATACCACCCGGGACAGGGTCAGATGAGCAGTTCTTC.

This clonotype was counted at least ten times. The chain recombines TRBV28 with TRBJ1-5; D perhaps matches TRBD1 (5 bases). The CDR3 consists of 15 residues. Germline V gene sequence: CDR1 MDHEN, CDR2 SYDVKM. Trimming removed 7 bases at V and 0 bases at J, with 13 bases between. The CDR3, as DNA: TGTGCCAGCACCCGGACACCAAATAGCAATCAGCCCCAGCATTTT. As protein: CASTRTPNSNQPQHF.

This clonotype was counted ten times or more. CDR3 sequence: CSVGTGPDLNTQYF. CDR3 bases: TGCAGCGTGGGGACGGGGCCCGACCTCAATACGCAGTATTTT. The rearrangement joins TRBV29-1 to TRBJ2-3, with D perhaps being TRBD1 or TRBD2 (5 bases each). CDR1 is SQVTM, CDR2 ANQGSEA, per germline. Trimming removed 6 bases from V and 7 bases from J, with 20 bases in between. This CDR3 has 14 residues.

At least ten counts were recorded for this clonotype. This chain joins TRBV5-1 and TRBJ1-1; D is perhaps TRBD1 (5 bases). This CDR3 contains 17 residues. Per germline, CDR1 SGHRS and CDR2 YFSETQ. The V end lost 2 bases, the J end lost 1 base, and 18 bases lay between the germline ends. CDR3 in amino acids: CASSFPGTVPGNTEAFF. CDR3 sequence (DNA): TGCGCCAGCAGCTTCCCCGGGACCGTCCCAGGGAACACTGAAGCTTTCTTT.

The J gene is TRBJ2-2, the V gene TRBV6-1; TRBD1 might be the D (6 bases). In germline, CDR1 is MNHNS, CDR2 SASEGT. The CDR3 totals 15 residues. Deletions cut 7 bases from V and 3 bases from J, with 15 bases between. For the CDR3, the DNA is TGTGCCAGCACCAATAGGGGGAGAGACACCGGGGAGCTGTTTTTT. Translated, it gives CASTNRGRDTGELFF.

This clonotype was counted only a few times. The rearrangement joins TRBV29-1 to TRBJ2-1; TRBD2 agrees at 9 bases. The J segment lost 5 bases and the V segment lost 6 bases, leaving 8 bases of the junction unmatched. The CDR3 length is 14 residues. The germline V gene encodes CDR1 SQVTM and CDR2 ANQGSEA. CDR3 DNA sequence: TGCAGCGTCCATAGCGGGGGACTTCACAATGAGCAGTTCTTC. Translating it yields CSVHSGGLHNEQFF.

The V call is TRBV11-2, the J call TRBJ1-2, with TRBD1 identical over 7 bases. Germline V gives CDR1 SGHAT, CDR2 FQNNGV. The CDR3 sequence is 16 residues long. Trimming removed 0 bases from V and 8 bases from J; junction bases left unmatched: 12. CDR3 residues: CASSLDVGQVQEGYTF. CDR3 bases: TGTGCCAGCAGCTTAGATGTTGGACAGGTCCAAGAAGGCTACACCTTC. Combining the CDR3 with reference TRBV11-2 and TRBJ1-2 gives the whole variable domain EAGVAQSPRYKIIEKRQSVAFWCNPISGHATLYWYQQILGQGPKLLIQFQNNGVVDDSQLPKDRFSAERLKGVDSTLKIQPAKLEDSAVYLCASSLDVGQVQEGYTFGSGTRLTVV.

This sequence joins TRBV19 and TRBJ2-7; D might be TRBD1 or TRBD2, each matching 5 bases. The germline CDR1 and CDR2 sequences are LNHDA and SQIVND (reference sequence). This CDR3 has 15 amino acids. V lost 5 bases, J lost 0 bases, and 14 bases lay in between. The CDR3 DNA reads as TGTGCCAGTAGTTCCGGACCGGGGACCTCCTACGAGCAGTACTTC. It translates to CASSSGPGTSYEQYF.

The CDR3 loop is CASSQDWSLGEQYF. The CDR3 DNA sequence: TGTGCCAGCAGCCAAGATTGGTCCCTCGGCGAGCAGTACTTC. The chain combines TRBV14 with TRBJ2-7; D uncertain. The CDR3 contains 14 residues. V lost 0 bases and J lost 6, with 12 bases in between. Germline values: CDR1 SGHDN, CDR2 FVKESK.

V usage is TRBV9 and J usage is TRBJ1-1; no definite D call. The length of the CDR3 is 14 residues. V lost 4 bases, J lost 0 bases, and 10 bases lay in between. CDR1 and CDR2 (germline): SGDLS, YYNGEE. This CDR3 reads CASSHEPLNTEAFF. CDR3 in DNA: TGTGCCAGCAGCCACGAACCGTTGAACACTGAAGCTTTCTTT.

This clonotype has a handful of counts. This rearrangement joins TRBV28 to TRBJ1-2, with TRBD1 matching 10 bases. The CDR3 has 18 amino acids. Germline V gene data show CDR1 as MDHEN and CDR2 as SYDVKM. J lost 8 bases, V lost 4 bases, and 19 bases had no gene match. CDR3 bases: TGTGCCAGCAGTTCCACTTACCCAGCTGACAGGGGGCCGTTGGGCTACACCTTC. Translated: CASSSTYPADRGPLGYTF.

The rearrangement uses TRBV19 and TRBJ2-2, with D possibly called TRBD1 or TRBD2 (5 bases each). Germline-derived CDR1 and CDR2 are LNHDA and SQIVND (reference sequence). V lost 7 bases and J lost 1, with 19 bases in between. This CDR3 region has 17 residues. Written as DNA, the CDR3 is TGTGCCAGTACGGCCCCGGGGCGCCGGGGGAACACCGGGGAGCTGTTTTTT. It translates to CASTAPGRRGNTGELFF.

Regarding this clonotype: A much bigger clone sits one base away, suggesting this may be a read error. The genes are TRBV6-5 and TRBJ1-1; 12 bases fit TRBD1. V shed 2 bases and J 10 bases; nucleotides not matched to a gene: 8. The CDR3 extends over 15 amino acids. Germline CDR1 is MNHEY and CDR2 is SVGAGI. The CDR3 coding sequence is TGTGCCAGCAGTTACGGGACAGGGGGCAGGGCTGGAGCTTTCTTT. This translates into CASSYGTGGRAGAFF.

This clonotype appeared many times. The CDR3 bases are TGTGCCAGCAGCTCCCGACACACTACCGACTTACAAGAGACCCAGTACTTC. Translation: CASSSRHTTDLQETQYF. The chain links TRBV6-2 or TRBV6-3 to TRBJ2-5; the D is unclear. The germline CDR1 and CDR2 sequences are MNHEY and SVGEGT. With 6 bases removed from V and 2 bases from J, the gap between germline ends came to 22 bases. There are 17 residues in the CDR3.

This clonotype was counted at least ten times. The chain recombines TRBV7-6 with TRBJ2-7; tentatively, D is TRBD2 (5 bases). The V gene's germline CDR1 is SGHVS and CDR2 FNYEAQ. The CDR3 contains 15 residues. Trimming shortened V by 1 base and J by 7 bases, and 17 bases separated the two germline ends. For the CDR3, the DNA is TGTGCCAGCAGCTTAGTAGGTTTTTCAGGAGGAGAGCAGTACTTC. As protein: CASSLVGFSGGEQYF.